The clone carrying this T cell receptor (beta chain) appeared a few times. A single record per CDR3 protein comes from TCRdb applying MiXCR to the 5' RACE reads. The data contain about 400,000 distinct CDR3 sequences, under 20% of them seen just once; the ten biggest clones take up about 22%. This entry comes from a study of T-cell memory formation after mild COVID-19. After removal of 5 bases from V and 5 bases from J, the junction contained 15 bases not matched to a gene. The CDR3 has 17 amino acids. The sample was PBMCs or a T cell subset sorted from them (not recorded which). The V and J genes are TRBV12-3 or TRBV12-4 and TRBJ2-1, with 7 positions matching TRBD2. The sequence came from a man aged 18-30 years who had mild COVID-19 (a few samples of this study predate the infection). Cell type and time point are not known. The CDR3 is CASSPRFGLEEHNEQFF. The CDR3 DNA reads TGTGCCAGCAGTCCCCGGTTTGGACTAGAAGAACACAATGAGCAGTTCTTC.